This is a list of T cell receptor beta chains from one sample in a study of T cell changes during pregnancy in multiple sclerosis. The repertoire was sequenced with immunoSEQ multiplex PCR; TCRdb's copy has only in-frame clones and lacks some. The sample contains 45,000 to 70,000 clones, about 90% of which appear only once. The sample here was CD4+ T cells from peripheral blood mononuclear cells, taken after pregnancy. Receptor source: a female donor in good health, enrolled as a control in a pregnancy study. The CDR3 runs from the conserved cysteine through the conserved F or W. A D gene is named only where the DNA matches it firmly. The size of a clone is reported for some rows only, either as once, few or many, or as a class for expanded clones.

v_call: TRBV4-3; clone_size: once; j_call: TRBJ2-3; d_call: NA; cdr3_nt: TGCACCAGCAGCCGGGTCGAGGGCGCGGATACGCAGTATTTT; cdr3_aa: CTSSRVEGADTQYF
v_call: TRBV19; clone_size: NA; j_call: TRBJ1-4; d_call: NA; cdr3_nt: TGTGCCAGTAGCAAAGGCAGGGTGATTGCAACTAATGAAAAACTGTTTTTT; cdr3_aa: CASSKGRVIATNEKLFF
v_call: TRBV4-1; clone_size: NA; j_call: TRBJ2-1; d_call: NA; cdr3_nt: TGCGCCAGCAGCCAAGACCATCAACCGGGGGGACAAGAGCAGTTCTTC; cdr3_aa: CASSQDHQPGGQEQFF
v_call: TRBV7-3; clone_size: NA; j_call: TRBJ2-3; d_call: TRBD1; cdr3_nt: TGTGCCAGCAGCAAGGGACAGGGGAGCACAGATACGCAGTATTTT; cdr3_aa: CASSKGQGSTDTQYF
v_call: TRBV6-5; clone_size: NA; j_call: TRBJ2-7; d_call: TRBD1; cdr3_nt: TGTGCCAGCAGTTACTCGAGGCAGGGGGACAGCGAGCAGTACTTC; cdr3_aa: CASSYSRQGDSEQYF
v_call: TRBV5-1; clone_size: NA; j_call: TRBJ2-1; d_call: NA; cdr3_nt: TGCGCCAGCAGCTTGGGCAGGGGAGACAATGAGCAGTTCTTC; cdr3_aa: CASSLGRGDNEQFF
v_call: TRBV10-2; clone_size: NA; j_call: TRBJ1-6; d_call: NA; cdr3_nt: TGCGCCAGCAGCGATACAGGGTCAAATTCACCCCTCCACTTT; cdr3_aa: CASSDTGSNSPLHF
v_call: TRBV28; clone_size: few; j_call: TRBJ1-2; d_call: NA; cdr3_nt: TGTGCCAGCAGTTACGAGGGAGGGAACTATGGCTACACCTTC; cdr3_aa: CASSYEGGNYGYTF
v_call: TRBV11-2; clone_size: NA; j_call: TRBJ2-3; d_call: NA; cdr3_nt: TGTGCCAGCAGCTTCCAGTCAGATACGCAGTATTTT; cdr3_aa: CASSFQSDTQYF
v_call: TRBV2; clone_size: many; j_call: TRBJ1-1; d_call: TRBD1; cdr3_nt: TGTGCCATAACAGGGGGCGCGAGGCCGAACACTGAAGCTTTCTTT; cdr3_aa: CAITGGARPNTEAFF
v_call: TRBV14; clone_size: NA; j_call: TRBJ1-5; d_call: NA; cdr3_nt: TGTGCCAGCAGCCTCCACGGTGGCAATCAGCCCCAGCATTTT; cdr3_aa: CASSLHGGNQPQHF